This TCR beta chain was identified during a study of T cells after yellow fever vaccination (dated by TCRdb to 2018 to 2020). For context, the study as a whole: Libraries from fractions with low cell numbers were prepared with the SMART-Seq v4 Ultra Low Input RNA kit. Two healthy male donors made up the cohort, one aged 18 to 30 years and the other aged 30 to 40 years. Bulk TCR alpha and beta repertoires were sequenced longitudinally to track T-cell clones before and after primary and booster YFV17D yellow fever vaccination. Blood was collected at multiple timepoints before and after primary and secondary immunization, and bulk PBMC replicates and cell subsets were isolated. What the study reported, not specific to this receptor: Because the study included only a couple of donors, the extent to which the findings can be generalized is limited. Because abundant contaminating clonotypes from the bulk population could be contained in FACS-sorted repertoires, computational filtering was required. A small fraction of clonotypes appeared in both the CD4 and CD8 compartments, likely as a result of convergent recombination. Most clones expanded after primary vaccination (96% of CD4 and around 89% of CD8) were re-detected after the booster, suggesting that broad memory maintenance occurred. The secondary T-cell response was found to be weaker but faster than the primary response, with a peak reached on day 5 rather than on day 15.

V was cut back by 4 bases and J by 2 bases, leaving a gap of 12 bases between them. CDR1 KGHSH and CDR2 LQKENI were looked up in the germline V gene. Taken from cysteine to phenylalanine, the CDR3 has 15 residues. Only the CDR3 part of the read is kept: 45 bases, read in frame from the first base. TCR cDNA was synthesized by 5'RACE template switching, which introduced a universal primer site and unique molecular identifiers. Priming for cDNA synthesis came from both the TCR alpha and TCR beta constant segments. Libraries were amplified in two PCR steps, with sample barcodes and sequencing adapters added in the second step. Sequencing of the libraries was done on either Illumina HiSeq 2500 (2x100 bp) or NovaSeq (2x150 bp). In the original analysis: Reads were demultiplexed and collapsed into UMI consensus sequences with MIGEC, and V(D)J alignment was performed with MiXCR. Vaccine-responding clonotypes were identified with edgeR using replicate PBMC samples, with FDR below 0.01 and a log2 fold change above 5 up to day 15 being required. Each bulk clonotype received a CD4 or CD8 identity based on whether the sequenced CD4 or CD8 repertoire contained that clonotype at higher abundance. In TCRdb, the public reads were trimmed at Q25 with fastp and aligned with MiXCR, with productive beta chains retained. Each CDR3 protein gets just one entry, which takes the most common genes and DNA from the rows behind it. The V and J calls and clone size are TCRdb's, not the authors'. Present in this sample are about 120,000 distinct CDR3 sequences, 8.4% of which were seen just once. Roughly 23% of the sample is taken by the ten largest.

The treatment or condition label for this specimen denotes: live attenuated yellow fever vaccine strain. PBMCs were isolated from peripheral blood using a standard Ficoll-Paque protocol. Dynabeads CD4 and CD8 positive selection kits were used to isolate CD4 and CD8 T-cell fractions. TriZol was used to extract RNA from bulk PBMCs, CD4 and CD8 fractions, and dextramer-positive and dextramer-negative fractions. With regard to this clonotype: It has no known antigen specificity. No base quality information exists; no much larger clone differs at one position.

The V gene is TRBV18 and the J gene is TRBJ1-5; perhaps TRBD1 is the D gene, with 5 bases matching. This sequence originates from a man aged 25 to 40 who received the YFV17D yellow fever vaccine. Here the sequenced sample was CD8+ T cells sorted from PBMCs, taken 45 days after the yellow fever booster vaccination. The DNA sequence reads TGTGCCAGCTCACTGGAGGGGTTGGGCAATCAGCCCCAGCATTTT. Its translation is CASSLEGLGNQPQHF.